This entry is about one T cell receptor (beta chain). The CDR3 spans 16 residues. Germline V CDR1 and CDR2: SGHNT, YYREEE (reference sequence). After removal of 2 bases from V and 1 base from J, the junction contained 7 bases not matched to a gene. The sample comes from a study of cytomegalovirus exposure and HLA in healthy donors. PCR involved 60 Vbeta and 13 Jbeta primers. TCRdb's copy holds only in-frame clones and misses some; the assay was immunoSEQ multiplex PCR. The table includes 150,000 to 200,000 clones, 70% detected once. Sequencing was carried out using PBMCs. The genes are TRBV5-4 and TRBJ2-3, with 7 positions matching TRBD2. This TCR derives from a man between 18 and 29 years old in good health and CMV-seropositive. Here the CDR3 reads CASSFLLAEGTDTQYF. The DNA of the CDR3 is TGTGCCAGCAGCTTTCTCCTAGCGGAGGGCACAGATACGCAGTATTTT.